This passage covers 27 T cell receptor beta chains from one sample sequenced in a study of identical twins. In TCRdb, the 5' RACE reads were re-called with MiXCR into one record per CDR3 protein. The table has 400,000 to 500,000 distinct CDR3 sequences, less than 20% seen once. The source material was naive T cells sorted from blood. The source of these receptors is a middle-aged man in good health.

V usage is TRBV19 and J usage is TRBJ1-1; perhaps TRBD1 as D (5 bases). The V gene's germline CDR1 is LNHDA and CDR2 SQIVND (reference sequence). V dropped 3 bases and J dropped 7 bases, with 15 bases sitting between them. The CDR3 totals 14 residues. The CDR3 sequence is CASSIVGLGNEAFF. As DNA, the CDR3 is TGTGCCAGTAGTATCGTGGGGCTTGGGAATGAAGCTTTCTTT.

This sequence joins TRBV20-1 and TRBJ2-5; the match to TRBD2 covers 11 bases. V lost 4 bases and J lost 5; bases outside the gene matches: 6. The CDR3 has 14 residues. The germline CDR1 and CDR2 sequences are DFQATT and SNEGSKA (reference sequence). In DNA, the CDR3 is TGCAGTGCTACCTTAGCGGGGGGGAGGGAGACCCAGTACTTC. This encodes CSATLAGGRETQYF.

This clonotype was detected a few times. V and J are TRBV5-1 and TRBJ2-2, with a weak D call TRBD1 (5 bases). CDR1 is SGHRS and CDR2 is YFSETQ in the germline V gene. Trimming removed 5 bases at V and 2 bases at J, with 10 bases between. The CDR3 contains 14 residues. CDR3 coding DNA: TGCGCCAGCAGTCGTGACAGTAACACCGGGGAGCTGTTTTTT. It yields the protein CASSRDSNTGELFF.

This clonotype was found many times. The CDR3 is CASSLGWTGDLVGQPQHF. The CDR3, as DNA: TGTGCCAGCAGCTTGGGGTGGACAGGCGACCTTGTCGGGCAGCCCCAGCATTTT. The genes are TRBV5-5 and TRBJ1-5; 7 bases match TRBD1. J lost 7 bases, V lost 0 bases, and 16 bases had no gene match. Germline lookup yields CDR1 SGHKS and CDR2 YYEKEE (reference sequence). This CDR3 spans 18 amino acids.

This clonotype occurred many times. This chain links TRBV6-2 or TRBV6-3 with TRBJ2-1; 9 bases map to TRBD2. V lost 2 bases to trimming and J lost 9 bases; unmatched junction nucleotides: 17. Germline CDR1 MNHEY, CDR2 SVGEGT. The CDR3 sequence is 18 residues long. CDR3 sequence reads: CASSYGLLTSGVGGEQFF. As DNA, the CDR3 is TGTGCCAGCAGTTACGGTTTGTTGACTAGCGGCGTCGGGGGTGAGCAGTTCTTC.

This clonotype was found many times. The rearrangement uses TRBV2 and TRBJ1-4; 9 bases are shared with TRBD1. With 4 bases clipped from V and 8 bases from J, the junction kept 5 bases outside the gene matches. Germline loops: CDR1 SNHLY, CDR2 FYNNEI. This CDR3 is 14 amino acids long. The DNA for the CDR3 is TGTGCCAGCAGTGCCGACAGGGGGGACGAAAAACTGTTTTTT. This sequence encodes CASSADRGDEKLFF.

This clonotype was seen at least ten times. The CDR3 loop is CASSFWTGGDGELFF. The CDR3 DNA sequence: TGTGCCAGCAGCTTCTGGACAGGGGGCGACGGGGAGCTGTTTTTT. V usage is TRBV11-2 and J usage is TRBJ2-2; the match to TRBD1 covers 11 bases. The CDR3 sequence is 15 residues long. CDR1 SGHAT and CDR2 FQNNGV come from the germline V gene. Losses at the gene ends were 3 bases for V and 7 bases for J; bases not matched to a gene: 4.

This chain uses TRBV4-2 with TRBJ2-7; TRBD2 matches 10 bases. The V gene's germline CDR1 is LGHNA and CDR2 YNFKEQ. The CDR3 has 21 amino acids. Losses at the gene ends were 1 base for V and 0 bases for J; bases not matched to a gene: 18. The DNA for the CDR3 is TGTGCCAGCAGCCAAGTATTGAGTTTTTCGGAGCGGGGGGGCCTCTCCTACGAGCAGTACTTC. As protein: CASSQVLSFSERGGLSYEQYF.

This rearrangement joins TRBV20-1 to TRBJ1-2; a possible D gene is TRBD1 (5 bases). This CDR3 region has 13 residues. The V gene's germline CDR1 is DFQATT and CDR2 SNEGSKA (reference sequence). V was clipped by 2 bases and J by 4 bases, with 11 bases between them. The CDR3 DNA reads TGCAGTGCTAGAAAGGCAGGGAGCTATGGCTACACCTTC. Its protein is CSARKAGSYGYTF.

The chain is built from TRBV28 and TRBJ2-7, with a tentative D call TRBD1 (6 bases). V gave up 3 bases and J gave up 5 bases, with 17 bases separating them. The CDR3 loop spans 15 amino acids. Germline-derived CDR1 and CDR2 are MDHEN and SYDVKM. The CDR3: CASSFSEAGAHEQYF. The CDR3 bases are TGTGCCAGCAGTTTTTCAGAGGCAGGGGCCCACGAGCAGTACTTC.

This chain links TRBV7-9 with TRBJ2-1, with 14 bases aligning to TRBD2. Germline assignment: CDR1 SEHNR and CDR2 FQNEAQ (reference sequence). The CDR3 length is 16 residues. With V trimmed by 5 bases and J by 10 bases, 10 bases remained unmatched. CDR3 coding DNA: TGTGCCAGCAGCCCACAGGGGACTAGCGGGAGCGGGGAGCAGTTCTTC. It translates to CASSPQGTSGSGEQFF.

This clonotype was found a few times. The V gene is TRBV5-1, the J gene TRBJ1-5; no firm D call. V lost 2 bases, J lost 0 bases, and 18 bases lay in between. Germline CDR1 is SGHRS and CDR2 is YFSETQ. This CDR3 region has 18 residues. Here the CDR3 DNA reads TGCGCCAGCAGCTTAGACCCGCTTGCAGACATTAGCAATCAGCCCCAGCATTTT. Translating it yields CASSLDPLADISNQPQHF.

This clonotype appeared a few times. This chain connects TRBV5-6 to TRBJ2-6; possible D gene TRBD1, 5 bases. Between the trimmed V and J ends, which lost 3 bases and 0 bases, there was a span of 13 bases. The CDR3 is 17 residues long. The germline V gene encodes CDR1 SGHDT and CDR2 YYEEEE. In nucleotides, the CDR3 is TGTGCCAGCAGCTACAGGACATCCTCCTCTGGGGCCAACGTCCTGACTTTC. The encoded protein is CASSYRTSSSGANVLTF.

This clonotype has a handful of counts. The V gene is TRBV20-1, the J gene TRBJ2-3; D gene ambiguous. The CDR3 runs 14 residues. Trimming removed 6 bases from V and 2 bases from J, with 15 bases in between. The germline V gene encodes CDR1 DFQATT and CDR2 SNEGSKA (reference sequence). The CDR3 protein is CSAQEMLATDTQYF. The CDR3 DNA reads as TGCAGTGCCCAAGAGATGTTAGCCACAGATACGCAGTATTTT.

The chain is built from TRBV20-1 and TRBJ1-5; possibly TRBD1 for D (5 bases). CDR1 DFQATT and CDR2 SNEGSKA come from the germline V gene (reference sequence). Deletions cut 1 base from V and 1 base from J, with 8 bases between. This CDR3 has 14 residues. CDR3 nucleotide sequence: TGCAGTGCTAGAGCAGGGCGAAGCAATCAGCCCCAGCATTTT. It specifies CSARAGRSNQPQHF.

This clonotype appeared a few times. The chain uses TRBV7-3 and TRBJ2-1; possible D gene TRBD2, 6 bases. Looked up from germline, CDR1 is SGHTA and CDR2 is FQGTGA. The CDR3 totals 13 residues. Deletions cut 4 bases from V and 9 bases from J, with 13 bases between. CDR3 nucleotides: TGTGCCAGCAGCTCCCGACTAGGCGGTGAGCAGTTCTTC. Amino acids: CASSSRLGGEQFF.

This clonotype came up a few times. The CDR3 DNA is TGTGCCAGCAGCCAAGACGGCAGGGCCGATTATGGCTACACCTTC. Translated, it gives CASSQDGRADYGYTF. The chain uses TRBV4-2 and TRBJ1-2; weak D call: TRBD1 (5 bases). The CDR3 sequence is 15 residues long. Germline V gene data show CDR1 as LGHNA and CDR2 as YNFKEQ. Trimming shortened V by 0 bases and J by 5 bases, and 13 bases separated the two germline ends.

V and J are TRBV12-3 or TRBV12-4 and TRBJ2-3; D is ambiguous. Deletions cut 1 base from V and 2 bases from J, with 7 bases between. CDR3 length: 14 amino acids. The CDR3 is CASSLGSPTDTQYF. The CDR3 DNA follows: TGTGCCAGCAGTTTAGGCAGCCCCACAGATACGCAGTATTTT.

This clonotype was counted at least ten times. The gene calls are TRBV2 and TRBJ2-7; 9 bases map to TRBD1. Germline loops: CDR1 SNHLY, CDR2 FYNNEI. The CDR3 length is 14 residues. The junction had 8 bases not matched to a gene; V was cut back by 6 bases and J by 5 bases. The CDR3 nucleotides are TGTGCCAGCAGCCGTGGGGACAGGGTGGACGAGCAGTACTTC. Encoded protein: CASSRGDRVDEQYF.

This clonotype showed up just a few times. The genes are TRBV7-8 and TRBJ2-1; TRBD2 might be the D (6 bases). The CDR3 contains 15 residues. The germline V gene has CDR1 SGHVS and CDR2 FQNEAQ. V lost 7 bases to trimming and J lost 1 base, with 14 bases between them. Here the CDR3 DNA reads TGTGCCAGCACGAGGAGGGTGGCGTCCTACAATGAGCAGTTCTTC. This gives the protein CASTRRVASYNEQFF.

The chain combines TRBV10-3 with TRBJ2-1; TRBD2 aligns across 7 bases. J gave up 6 bases and V 3 bases, and 11 bases lay outside the gene matches. The germline V gene has CDR1 ENHRY and CDR2 SYGVKD. The CDR3 covers 16 residues. The CDR3 nucleotides are TGTGCCATCAGTGACCGGGCTAGCGGTGAGGGCAATGAGCAGTTCTTC. This gives the protein CAISDRASGEGNEQFF.

This clonotype was detected ten times or more. The chain has TRBV27 and TRBJ1-5, with D unresolved. V gave up 5 bases and J gave up 3 bases, with 17 bases separating them. Germline values: CDR1 MNHEY, CDR2 SMNVEV (reference sequence). CDR3 size: 16 residues. The CDR3 sequence: CASSPTLGRANQPQHF. CDR3 nucleotides: TGTGCCAGCAGTCCCACCCTCGGGCGGGCCAATCAGCCCCAGCATTTT.

This clonotype was seen more than once but under ten times. The chain recombines TRBV20-1 with TRBJ2-1; D is perhaps TRBD2 (7 bases). CDR1 and CDR2 from the germline V gene are DFQATT and SNEGSKA (reference sequence). CDR3 length equals 14 residues. Trimming removed 3 bases at V and 5 bases at J, with 14 bases between. The CDR3 DNA follows: TGCAGTGCTAGTTGGGGGGGGCGGAACAATGAGCAGTTCTTC. Protein: CSASWGGRNNEQFF.

The chain carries TRBV5-5 and TRBJ2-1; no firm D call. Germline values: CDR1 SGHKS, CDR2 YYEKEE (reference sequence). The CDR3 has 17 amino acids. V was shortened by 3 bases and J by 3 bases, with 19 bases between the two germline ends. CDR3 sequence reads: CASSSASGLLSYNEQFF. Here the CDR3 DNA reads TGTGCCAGCAGCTCAGCATCAGGTCTACTAAGCTACAATGAGCAGTTCTTC.

This clonotype was seen a few times. The rearrangement uses TRBV6-1 and TRBJ2-7; no clear D gene. The length of the CDR3 is 12 residues. Trimming shortened V by 7 bases and J by 2 bases, and 9 bases separated the two germline ends. The germline V gene has CDR1 MNHNS and CDR2 SASEGT. As DNA, the CDR3 is TGTGCCAGCAACCTGGGTCCCTACGAGCAGTACTTC. Translated, it gives CASNLGPYEQYF.

This clonotype occurred many times. The rearrangement joins TRBV4-3 to TRBJ2-2, with D hard to call. Germline CDR1 LGHNA, CDR2 YSLEER. The CDR3 has 15 amino acids. V gave up 4 bases and J gave up 4 bases, with 13 bases separating them. DNA for the CDR3: TGCGCCAGCAGCCCACCTCGTCCGGGCACCGGGGAGCTGTTTTTT. This codes for CASSPPRPGTGELFF.

The sample holds a few counts of this clonotype. The chain uses TRBV4-1 and TRBJ1-5, with TRBD1 as a possible D gene (5 bases). The CDR3 has 18 amino acids. CDR1 and CDR2 (germline): MGHRA, YSYEKL. Trimming stripped 0 bases from V and 1 base from J, with 16 bases between. CDR3 region: CASSQEPPGWGSNQPQHF. Here the CDR3 DNA reads TGCGCCAGCAGCCAAGAGCCACCAGGGTGGGGGAGCAATCAGCCCCAGCATTTT.